One and the same sample provided the 2 T cell receptor beta chains below, sequenced in a study of blood T cells in healthy people across ages. A sample-barcoded 5' primer and a J-beta primer mix were used in a second PCR of roughly 6 to 11 cycles. MiXCR, applied by TCRdb to the 5' RACE reads, yields one record per CDR3 protein. The data hold hundreds of thousands of distinct CDR3 sequences, with around 25% observed a single time. Another study also made use of these data, one on T cells of mothers and their children.

Sequenced input: blood. All receptors derive from a boy aged 5-17 years in good health.

Only a few counts were recorded for this clonotype. This chain links TRBV29-1 with TRBJ1-4, with a tentative D call TRBD1 (5 bases). The CDR3 spans 15 residues. V was cut by 6 bases and J by 5 bases, with 19 bases left in between. Germline V gene lookup returns CDR1 SQVTM and CDR2 ANQGSEA. CDR3 in amino acids: CSVSKTGGANEKLFF. In DNA, the CDR3 is TGCAGCGTCTCTAAGACTGGGGGAGCGAATGAAAAACTGTTTTTT.

The rearrangement links TRBV10-3 to TRBJ2-5; no firm D call. The DNA end lines up better with TRBJ2-1; the J call may be wrong. CDR1 is ENHRY and CDR2 is SYGVKD in the germline V gene. CDR3 length equals 15 residues. CDR3 loop: CAINEDIGTYNEQFF. The CDR3 DNA reads as TGTGCCATCAACGAAGACATTGGGACCTACAATGAGCAGTTCTTC.